This TCR beta chain was retrieved from a study of T cell repertoires in cytomegalovirus infection. Study-level information: In public TCR beta signatures, there were indications of both CMV infection and matching HLA type.

Study-level findings and limits: Frequencies of public TCR beta families were cumulated, and this identified carriers of CMV plus the relevant HLA. HLA-C-restricted, CMV-specific TCR beta clonotypes were dominant ex vivo.

A word on this clonotype: No antigen is known for it.

V was clipped by 5 bases and J by 2 bases, with 14 bases between them. The CDR3 is made up of 15 amino acids. Per the germline V gene, CDR1 is MRHNA and CDR2 is SNTAGT. Via MiXCR, TCRdb re-called the reads, giving one row per CDR3 protein. The repertoire includes some 390,000 distinct CDR3 sequences, roughly 18% of them detected once, and approximately 10% sits in the top ten. Sequencing used PBMCs. The chain is built from TRBV6-4 and TRBJ2-3; maybe TRBD2 (5 bases). The clonotype originates from a human donor in good health (CMV status not recorded). Some clones in this sample may be carry-over from other donors' samples. The CDR3 is CASSWSGTHTDTQYF. In DNA form, the CDR3 reads TGTGCCAGCAGTTGGTCGGGAACCCACACAGATACGCAGTATTTT.